This is a list of T cell receptor beta chains from one sample in a study of cytomegalovirus exposure and HLA in healthy donors. The data were produced by immunoSEQ multiplex PCR, yet TCRdb's version contains in-frame clones alone and is incomplete. The table includes some 140,000 clones, 75% to 90% detected once. Sequenced material: PBMCs. These receptor sequences come from a man in his late teens or twenties in good health and CMV-seropositive. Each CDR3 is given with its conserved first and last residue. The order of the fields is clone size, D gene, J gene, V gene, CDR3 DNA, CDR3 protein. The D gene is left open where the match is weak. Clone size is given for some rows only: seen once, a few or many times, or a class if the clone is expanded.

size: NA
D: NA
J: TRBJ2-3
V: TRBV5-1
DNA: TGCGCCAGCAGCTTGTTGCCGGGGAGAACTAGCACAGATACGCAGTATTTT
CDR3: CASSLLPGRTSTDTQYF

size: NA
D: NA
J: TRBJ2-7
V: TRBV10-2
DNA: TGCGCCAGCAGTGGGCCCTACGAGCAGTACTTC
CDR3: CASSGPYEQYF

size: NA
D: NA
J: TRBJ1-2
V: TRBV5-6
DNA: TGTGCCAGCAGCTTCCGAATGAGGAATAACTATGGCTACACCTTC
CDR3: CASSFRMRNNYGYTF

size: NA
D: TRBD1
J: TRBJ1-1
V: TRBV9
DNA: TGTGCCAGCAGCGTTACCGGGACAGCCCAAAAAGCTTTCTTT
CDR3: CASSVTGTAQKAFF

size: NA
D: NA
J: TRBJ1-3
V: TRBV7-2
DNA: TGTGCCAGCAGCTCGCTGGGGAGCCCCTCTGGAAACACCATATATTTT
CDR3: CASSSLGSPSGNTIYF

size: once
D: TRBD1
J: TRBJ2-7
V: TRBV6-5
DNA: TGTGCCAGCGCCCGACCCAGGGGGCGATCTTACGAGCAGTACTTC
CDR3: CASARPRGRSYEQYF

size: NA
D: NA
J: TRBJ2-5
V: TRBV5-1
DNA: TGCGCCAGCTACAGCGGAGCTAGGGAGACCCAGTACTTC
CDR3: CASYSGARETQYF

size: NA
D: TRBD1
J: TRBJ1-2
V: TRBV4-3
DNA: TGCGCCAGCAGCCAAGATCGTTGGTCGGGACAGGGGGCAGGGGACTATGGCTACACCTTC
CDR3: CASSQDRWSGQGAGDYGYTF

size: NA
D: TRBD2
J: TRBJ2-1
V: TRBV5-1
DNA: TGCGCCAGCAGCTTGGTGGGACTACCCTCGGATGAGCAGTTCTTC
CDR3: CASSLVGLPSDEQFF

size: NA
D: NA
J: TRBJ2-7
V: TRBV30
DNA: TGTGCCTGGAGTTCAACCCCTACGCAGTACTTC
CDR3: CAWSSTPTQYF

size: NA
D: NA
J: TRBJ1-1
V: TRBV7-2
DNA: TGTGCCAGCAGCTTAGATAGGTACAGGACGAACACTGAAGCTTTCTTT
CDR3: CASSLDRYRTNTEAFF